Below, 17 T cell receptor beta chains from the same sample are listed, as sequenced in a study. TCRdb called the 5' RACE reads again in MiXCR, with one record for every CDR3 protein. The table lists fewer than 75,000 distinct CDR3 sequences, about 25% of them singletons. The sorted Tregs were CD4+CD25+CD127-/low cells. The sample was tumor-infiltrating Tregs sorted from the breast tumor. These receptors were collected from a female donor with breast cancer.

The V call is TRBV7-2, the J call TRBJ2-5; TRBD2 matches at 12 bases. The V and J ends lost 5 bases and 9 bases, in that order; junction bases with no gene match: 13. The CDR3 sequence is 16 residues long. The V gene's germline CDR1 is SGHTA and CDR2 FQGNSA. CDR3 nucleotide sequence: TGTGCCAGCAGCCCCCGGACTAGCGGGGAGATAAAGGCCCAGTACTTC. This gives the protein CASSPRTSGEIKAQYF.

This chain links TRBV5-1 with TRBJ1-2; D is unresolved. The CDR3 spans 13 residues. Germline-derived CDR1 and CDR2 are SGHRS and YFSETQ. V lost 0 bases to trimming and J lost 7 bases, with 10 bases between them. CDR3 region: CASSLAGERGYTF. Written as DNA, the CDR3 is TGCGCCAGCAGCTTGGCCGGGGAGCGTGGCTACACCTTC.

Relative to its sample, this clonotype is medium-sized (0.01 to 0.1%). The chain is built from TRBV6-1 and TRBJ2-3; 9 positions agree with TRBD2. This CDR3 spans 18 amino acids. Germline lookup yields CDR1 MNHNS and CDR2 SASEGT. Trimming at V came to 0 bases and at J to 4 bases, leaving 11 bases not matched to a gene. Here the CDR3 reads CASSEAQSGSGRADTQYF. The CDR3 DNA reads TGTGCCAGCAGTGAAGCGCAAAGCGGTAGCGGGAGAGCAGATACGCAGTATTTT.

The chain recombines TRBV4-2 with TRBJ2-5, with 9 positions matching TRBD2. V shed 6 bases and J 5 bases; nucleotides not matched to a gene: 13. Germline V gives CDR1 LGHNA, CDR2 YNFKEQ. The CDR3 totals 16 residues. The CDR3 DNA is TGTGCCAGCAGACAGCGGGGGGAGGGCCATTTGGAGACCCAGTACTTC. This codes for CASRQRGEGHLETQYF.

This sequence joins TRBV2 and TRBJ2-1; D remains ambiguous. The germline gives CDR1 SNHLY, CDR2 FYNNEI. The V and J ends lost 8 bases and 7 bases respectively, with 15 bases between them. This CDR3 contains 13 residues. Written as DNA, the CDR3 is TGTGCCAGCCATCGGCAGACACGGAATGAGCAGTTCTTC. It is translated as CASHRQTRNEQFF.

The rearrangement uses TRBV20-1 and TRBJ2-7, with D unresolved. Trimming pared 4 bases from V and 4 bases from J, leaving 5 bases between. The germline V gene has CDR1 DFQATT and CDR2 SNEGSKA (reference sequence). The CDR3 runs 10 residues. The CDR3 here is CSATDYEQYF. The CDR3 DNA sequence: TGCAGTGCTACGGATTACGAGCAGTACTTC.

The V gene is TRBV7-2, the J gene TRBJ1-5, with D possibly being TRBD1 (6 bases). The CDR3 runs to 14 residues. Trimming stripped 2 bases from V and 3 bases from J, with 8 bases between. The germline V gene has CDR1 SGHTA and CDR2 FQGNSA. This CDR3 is CASSLNRVNQPQHF. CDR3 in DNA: TGTGCCAGCAGCTTAAACAGGGTCAATCAGCCCCAGCATTTT.

In nucleotides, the CDR3 is TGTGCCAGCAGCTTAGGTTTACTGGAATCAGATACGCAGTATTTT. It specifies CASSLGLLESDTQYF. The chain employs TRBV7-2 and TRBJ2-3, with unresolved D. The CDR3 is made up of 15 amino acids. Trimming pared 1 base from V and 4 bases from J, leaving 12 bases between. The V gene's germline CDR1 is SGHTA and CDR2 FQGNSA. Based on the CDR3 plus reference TRBV7-2 and TRBJ2-3, the full variable domain is GAGVSQSPSNKVTEKGKDVELRCDPISGHTALYWYRQSLGQGLEFLIYFQGNSAPDKSGLPSDRFSAERTGGSVSTLTIQRTQQEDSAVYLCASSLGLLESDTQYFGPGTRLTVL.

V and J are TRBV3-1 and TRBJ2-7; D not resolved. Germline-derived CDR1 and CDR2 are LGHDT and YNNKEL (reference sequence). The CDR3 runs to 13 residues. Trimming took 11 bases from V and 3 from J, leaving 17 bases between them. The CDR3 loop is CAGGQVDGYEQYF. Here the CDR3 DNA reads TGTGCCGGCGGCCAAGTGGACGGCTACGAGCAGTACTTC.

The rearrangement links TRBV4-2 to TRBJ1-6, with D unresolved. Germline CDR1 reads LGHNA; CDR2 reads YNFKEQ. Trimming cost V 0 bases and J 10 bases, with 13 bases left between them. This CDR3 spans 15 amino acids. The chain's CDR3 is CASSQESSGGSPLHF. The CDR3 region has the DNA TGTGCCAGCAGCCAAGAGAGCTCCGGTGGCTCACCCCTCCACTTT.

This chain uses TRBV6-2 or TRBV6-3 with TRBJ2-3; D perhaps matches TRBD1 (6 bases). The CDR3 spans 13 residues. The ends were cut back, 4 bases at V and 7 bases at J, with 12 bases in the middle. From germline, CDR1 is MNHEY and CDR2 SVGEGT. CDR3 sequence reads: CASSSQQGNTQYF. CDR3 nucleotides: TGTGCCAGCAGTTCTCAACAGGGAAATACGCAGTATTTT.

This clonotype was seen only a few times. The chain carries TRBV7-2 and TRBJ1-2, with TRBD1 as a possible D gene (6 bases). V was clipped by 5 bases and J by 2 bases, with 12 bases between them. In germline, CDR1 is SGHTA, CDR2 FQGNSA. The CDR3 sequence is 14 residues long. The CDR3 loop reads CASSPSQGNYGYTF. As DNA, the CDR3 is TGTGCCAGCAGCCCGAGTCAGGGGAACTATGGCTACACCTTC.

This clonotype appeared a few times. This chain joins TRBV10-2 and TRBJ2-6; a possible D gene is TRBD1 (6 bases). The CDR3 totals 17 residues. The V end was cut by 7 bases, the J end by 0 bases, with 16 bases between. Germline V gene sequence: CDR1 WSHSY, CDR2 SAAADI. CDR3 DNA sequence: TGCGCCAGCATACCGGGACGGACAGACTCTGGGGCCAACGTCCTGACTTTC. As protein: CASIPGRTDSGANVLTF.

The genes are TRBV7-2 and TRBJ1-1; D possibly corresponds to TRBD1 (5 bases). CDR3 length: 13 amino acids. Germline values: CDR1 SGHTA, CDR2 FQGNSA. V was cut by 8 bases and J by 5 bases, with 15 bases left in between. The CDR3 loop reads CASLLRGWTEAFF. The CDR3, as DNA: TGTGCCAGCCTCCTCCGGGGGTGGACTGAAGCTTTCTTT.

CDR3 bases: TGTGCCAGCAGCTTTACAGGACTGTTCAATCAGCCCCAGCATTTT. Amino acid sequence: CASSFTGLFNQPQHF. The V call is TRBV7-2, the J call TRBJ1-5, with D possibly TRBD1 on 5 matching bases. V was pared by 3 bases and J by 3 bases, with 12 bases between. CDR3 length equals 15 residues. Per the germline V gene, CDR1 is SGHTA and CDR2 is FQGNSA.

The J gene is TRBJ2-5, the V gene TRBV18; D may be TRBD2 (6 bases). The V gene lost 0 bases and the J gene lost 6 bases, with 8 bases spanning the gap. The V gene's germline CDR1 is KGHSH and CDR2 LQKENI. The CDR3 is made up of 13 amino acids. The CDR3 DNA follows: TGTGCCAGCTCACCACCGGGGGGTAAGACCCAGTACTTC. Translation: CASSPPGGKTQYF.

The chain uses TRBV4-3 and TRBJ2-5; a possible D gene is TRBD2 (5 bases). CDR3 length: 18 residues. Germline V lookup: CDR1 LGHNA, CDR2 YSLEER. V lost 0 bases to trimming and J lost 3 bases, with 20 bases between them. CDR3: CASSQDYRPGKAEETQYF. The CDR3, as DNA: TGCGCCAGCAGCCAAGATTACAGACCGGGAAAGGCGGAAGAGACCCAGTACTTC.